A selection of T cell receptor beta chains follows, all from one sample in a study of breast tumors, draining lymph nodes, adjacent tissues. TCRdb re-called the multiplex PCR reads with MiXCR, one entry per CDR3 protein. The sample contains around 250,000 distinct CDR3 sequences, 34% of which appear only once. Sequenced material: axillary lymph node tissue. The receptors here all came from a female donor with breast cancer. Some clones in this sample may be carry-over from other donors' samples. Each CDR3 is given with its conserved first and last residue. D genes are given only for firm matches. Some rows mark clone size as missing; the rest say once, few, many or name a class of expanded clone.

CDR3: CSALGLDVNEQYF
DNA: TGCAGTGCCCTCGGACTAGATGTCAACGAGCAGTACTTC
J: TRBJ2-7
D: TRBD2
size: many
V: TRBV20-1

CDR3: CASSSRLAGANEQFF
DNA: TGTGCCAGCAGCTCCCGACTAGCGGGAGCCAATGAGCAGTTCTTC
J: TRBJ2-1
D: TRBD2
size: many
V: TRBV7-6

CDR3: CATSRDLGVLDTQYF
DNA: TGTGCCACCAGCAGAGATCTCGGGGTGTTAGATACGCAGTATTTT
J: TRBJ2-3
D: .
size: .
V: TRBV15

CDR3: CATSLGLAGGSFRRQYF
DNA: TGTGCCACCAGCTTAGGTCTTGCGGGAGGATCATTTAGGCGGCAGTACTTC
J: TRBJ2-7
D: TRBD2
size: .
V: TRBV11-3

CDR3: CASRPGTGGGYTF
DNA: TGTGCCAGCAGGCCCGGGACAGGGGGTGGCTACACCTTC
J: TRBJ1-2
D: TRBD1
size: many
V: TRBV2

CDR3: CAWSVGPPSSGNTIYF
DNA: TGTGCCTGGAGTGTCGGACCTCCGAGCTCTGGAAACACCATATATTTT
J: TRBJ1-3
D: .
size: many
V: TRBV30

CDR3: CASRTQGGYGYTF
DNA: TGTGCCAGCAGAACCCAGGGTGGGTATGGCTACACCTTC
J: TRBJ1-2
D: .
size: many
V: TRBV6-5

CDR3: CASSERSGSGNEQFF
DNA: TGTGCCAGCAGTGAAAGAAGCGGGAGTGGCAATGAGCAGTTCTTC
J: TRBJ2-1
D: TRBD2
size: many
V: TRBV2

CDR3: CASSFGTGAEGYTIYF
DNA: TGCGCCAGCAGCTTCGGGACAGGGGCGGAGGGCTACACCATATATTTT
J: TRBJ1-3
D: TRBD1
size: once
V: TRBV5-1

CDR3: CAISLGQGNEKLFF
DNA: TGTGCCATCAGTTTGGGACAGGGAAATGAAAAACTGTTTTTT
J: TRBJ1-4
D: TRBD1
size: .
V: TRBV10-3

CDR3: CASSFRDRILYGYTF
DNA: TGTGCCAGCAGTTTCCGGGACAGGATTCTCTATGGCTACACCTTC
J: TRBJ1-2
D: TRBD1
size: .
V: TRBV28

CDR3: CASSRTGDALSGTQYF
DNA: TGTGCCAGCAGTAGGACAGGGGACGCACTATCGGGCACGCAGTATTTT
J: TRBJ2-3
D: TRBD1
size: .
V: TRBV2

CDR3: CASRDRGFTEAFF
DNA: TGTGCCAGCCGTGACAGGGGGTTTACTGAAGCTTTCTTT
J: TRBJ1-1
D: TRBD1
size: once
V: TRBV12-3/TRBV12-4

CDR3: CSADRRTSDTQYF
DNA: TGCAGTGCAGACCGACGAACCTCAGATACGCAGTATTTT
J: TRBJ2-3
D: .
size: many
V: TRBV20-1

CDR3: CASSPRTVSNQPQHF
DNA: TGTGCCAGCAGTCCGAGGACAGTTAGCAATCAGCCCCAGCATTTT
J: TRBJ1-5
D: .
size: .
V: TRBV28

CDR3: CTSSLAPGAITDTQYF
DNA: TGCACCAGCAGCTTGGCCCCAGGGGCCATAACAGATACGCAGTATTTT
J: TRBJ2-3
D: .
size: many
V: TRBV5-1

CDR3: CAPFWGTGTTNYGYTF
DNA: TGTGCCCCATTTTGGGGGACAGGGACAACTAACTATGGCTACACCTTC
J: TRBJ1-2
D: TRBD1
size: .
V: TRBV7-4

CDR3: CASLKETGPGQPQHF
DNA: TGTGCCAGCCTCAAAGAGACAGGTCCGGGGCAGCCCCAGCATTTT
J: TRBJ1-5
D: .
size: .
V: TRBV2

CDR3: CASSLGGDSYEQYF
DNA: TGTGCCAGCAGTTTAGGGGGGGACTCCTACGAGCAGTACTTC
J: TRBJ2-7
D: .
size: .
V: TRBV5-5

CDR3: CASSLAQGANVLTF
DNA: TGTGCCAGCAGTTTAGCGCAAGGGGCCAACGTCCTGACTTTC
J: TRBJ2-6
D: .
size: .
V: TRBV7-2

CDR3: CASSPGEGYRRFF
DNA: TGCGCCAGCAGCCCCGGGGAGGGTTATCGGCGGTTTTTT
J: TRBJ1-4
D: .
size: many
V: TRBV5-1

CDR3: CAWGPRGGFVNEKLFF
DNA: TGTGCCTGGGGTCCCCGAGGAGGCTTCGTTAATGAAAAACTGTTTTTT
J: TRBJ1-4
D: .
size: .
V: TRBV30

CDR3: CAISALDSYDNEQFF
DNA: TGTGCCATCAGTGCCCTGGACAGTTATGACAATGAGCAGTTCTTC
J: TRBJ2-1
D: .
size: .
V: TRBV10-3

CDR3: CAISERENYGYTF
DNA: TGTGCCATCAGTGAGAGGGAGAACTATGGCTACACCTTC
J: TRBJ1-2
D: .
size: many
V: TRBV10-3

CDR3: CASSRGQATNEKLFF
DNA: TGTGCTAGCAGCAGAGGACAGGCAACTAATGAAAAACTGTTTTTT
J: TRBJ1-4
D: TRBD1
size: many
V: TRBV7-7

CDR3: CASSVGTGGYGYTF
DNA: TGTGCCAGCAGCGTTGGGACAGGGGGCTATGGCTACACCTTC
J: TRBJ1-2
D: TRBD1
size: few
V: TRBV9

CDR3: CASSALTSVSHRDTQYF
DNA: TGTGCCAGCAGTGCCCTGACTAGCGTTTCACACAGAGATACGCAGTATTTT
J: TRBJ2-3
D: TRBD2
size: few
V: TRBV6-1

CDR3: CSARDPGYGAYTF
DNA: TGCAGTGCTAGAGATCCAGGGTATGGTGCCTACACCTTC
J: TRBJ1-2
D: .
size: .
V: TRBV20-1

CDR3: CASILEGRGGYTF
DNA: TGTGCCAGCATTCTTGAGGGAAGGGGTGGCTACACCTTC
J: TRBJ1-2
D: .
size: many
V: TRBV2

CDR3: CASSRSGGNEKLFF
DNA: TGTGCCAGCTCAAGGTCCGGGGGTAATGAAAAACTGTTTTTT
J: TRBJ1-4
D: .
size: few
V: TRBV18

CDR3: CSARRLAGRDTQYF
DNA: TGCAGTGCTCGCCGACTAGCGGGGCGAGATACGCAGTATTTT
J: TRBJ2-3
D: TRBD2
size: many
V: TRBV20-1

CDR3: CASSFGGMSNQPQHF
DNA: TGTGCCAGCAGCTTTGGGGGGATGAGCAATCAGCCCCAGCATTTT
J: TRBJ1-5
D: .
size: few
V: TRBV5-4

CDR3: CASSLVVAGGITDTQYF
DNA: TGTGCCAGCAGCTTAGTGGTAGCGGGAGGCATCACAGATACGCAGTATTTT
J: TRBJ2-3
D: TRBD2
size: many
V: TRBV7-2

CDR3: CSAGTVGGGETQYF
DNA: TGCAGTGCTGGGACTGTGGGGGGCGGGGAGACCCAGTACTTC
J: TRBJ2-5
D: .
size: .
V: TRBV20-1

CDR3: CASSQGATSGGPYEQYF
DNA: TGCGCCAGCAGCCAGGGTGCGACTAGCGGGGGTCCCTACGAGCAGTACTTC
J: TRBJ2-7
D: TRBD2
size: many
V: TRBV4-3

CDR3: CATGGGGRTGELFF
DNA: TGTGCCACGGGGGGGGGGGGCCGGACCGGGGAGCTGTTTTTT
J: TRBJ2-2
D: TRBD2
size: .
V: TRBV10-3

CDR3: CASSQTVNTEAFF
DNA: TGTGCCAGCAGCCAGACAGTAAACACTGAAGCTTTCTTT
J: TRBJ1-1
D: .
size: .
V: TRBV7-2

CDR3: CASSQGTSGSPRDYEQYF
DNA: TGTGCCAGCAGCCAAGGGACTAGCGGGAGTCCACGGGACTACGAGCAGTACTTC
J: TRBJ2-7
D: TRBD2
size: many
V: TRBV14

CDR3: CASAGQGFGYTF
DNA: TGTGCCAGCGCGGGACAGGGGTTTGGCTACACCTTC
J: TRBJ1-2
D: TRBD1
size: few
V: TRBV28

CDR3: CSARGDSGRWQETQYF
DNA: TGCAGTGCTAGAGGAGATAGCGGGAGATGGCAAGAGACCCAGTACTTC
J: TRBJ2-5
D: TRBD2
size: many
V: TRBV20-1

CDR3: CASSQRSGGRNEKLFF
DNA: TGTGCCAGCAGCCAAAGATCCGGAGGAAGGAATGAAAAACTGTTTTTT
J: TRBJ1-4
D: .
size: many
V: TRBV4-2

CDR3: CASRTRRDNRGSDTQYF
DNA: TGTGCCAGCAGAACTAGACGGGACAACCGTGGTTCAGATACGCAGTATTTT
J: TRBJ2-3
D: .
size: many
V: TRBV13

CDR3: CASSPMGAQPQHF
DNA: TGTGCCAGCAGCCCGATGGGGGCACAGCCCCAGCATTTT
J: TRBJ1-5
D: .
size: few
V: TRBV5-6

CDR3: CASSYQGLAGGHEQFF
DNA: TGTGCCAGCAGTTATCAAGGACTAGCGGGGGGCCATGAGCAGTTCTTC
J: TRBJ2-1
D: TRBD2
size: .
V: TRBV2

CDR3: CASSKAPANNEQFF
DNA: TGTGCCAGCAGCAAGGCTCCTGCAAACAATGAGCAGTTCTTC
J: TRBJ2-1
D: .
size: few
V: TRBV5-8

CDR3: CATSDWAENSNQPQHF
DNA: TGTGCCACCAGTGATTGGGCAGAAAATAGCAATCAGCCCCAGCATTTT
J: TRBJ1-5
D: .
size: once
V: TRBV24-1

CDR3: CAWSPTGVSNQPRHF
DNA: TGTGCCTGGAGCCCTACAGGAGTTAGCAATCAGCCCCGGCATTTT
J: TRBJ1-5
D: .
size: .
V: TRBV30

CDR3: CASSLYGTGGRETQYF
DNA: TGTGCCAGCAGCTTATATGGGACAGGGGGCAGGGAGACCCAGTACTTC
J: TRBJ2-5
D: TRBD1
size: many
V: TRBV7-9

CDR3: CSTPVGGSTDTQYF
DNA: TGCAGTACCCCGGTGGGCGGGAGCACAGATACGCAGTATTTT
J: TRBJ2-3
D: .
size: many
V: TRBV20-1

CDR3: CASSSQGAETQYF
DNA: TGTGCCAGCAGCTCCCAGGGAGCGGAGACCCAGTACTTC
J: TRBJ2-5
D: .
size: .
V: TRBV7-2

CDR3: CASWLGDTGGARYF
DNA: TGTGCCAGCTGGTTGGGGGACACCGGGGGGGCCAGGTACTTC
J: TRBJ2-5
D: TRBD2
size: .
V: TRBV7-9

CDR3: CAASPRGLAGAGGETQYF
DNA: TGTGCCGCCAGCCCAAGGGGACTAGCGGGAGCTGGGGGAGAGACCCAGTACTTC
J: TRBJ2-5
D: TRBD2
size: .
V: TRBV7-8

CDR3: CASSTGPRQGYTF
DNA: TGTGCCAGCAGTACCGGACCCAGGCAGGGCTACACCTTC
J: TRBJ1-2
D: .
size: many
V: TRBV6-5

CDR3: CASSPQDYGYTF
DNA: TGTGCCAGCAGTCCCCAAGACTATGGCTACACCTTC
J: TRBJ1-2
D: .
size: few
V: TRBV12-3/TRBV12-4

CDR3: CASSLAGGDVKLFF
DNA: TGTGCCAGCAGCCTAGCGGGGGGGGACGTAAAACTGTTTTTT
J: TRBJ1-4
D: .
size: .
V: TRBV11-2

CDR3: CASSVGGVTDTQYF
DNA: TGTGCCAGCAGCGTGGGGGGGGTCACAGATACGCAGTATTTT
J: TRBJ2-3
D: TRBD2
size: many
V: TRBV9

CDR3: CASSLFGGGMKETQYF
DNA: TGTGCCAGCAGCTTATTCGGGGGGGGGATGAAAGAGACCCAGTACTTC
J: TRBJ2-5
D: TRBD2
size: many
V: TRBV7-2